Presented here are 31 T cell receptor beta chains from one specimen sequenced in a study of a mutant IDH1 vaccine in newly diagnosed glioma. Time point described: week 35, safety follow-up. Doses of 300 ug of mutant IDH1 20-mer peptide were given with topical imiquimod. Sequenced by immunoSEQ multiplex PCR; TCRdb stores in-frame clones only, minus some. The repertoire holds some 47,000 clones, with around 81% as singletons. These TCRs are of unknown antigen specificity. The specimen comprised PBMCs, sampled from a glioma patient whose treatment included an IDH1 peptide vaccine. Receptors originate from a middle-aged woman with glioma. Some clones in this sample may be carry-over from other donors' samples.

The chain joins TRBV6-5 to TRBJ2-7; the D gene is possibly TRBD1 (5 bases). This CDR3 is built from 13 residues. Trimming removed 6 bases at V and 3 bases at J, with 12 bases between. Germline assignment: CDR1 MNHEY and CDR2 SVGAGI. The CDR3 nucleotides read TGTGCCAGCAGCAGGACACCGAGCTACGAGCAGTACTTC. It encodes CASSRTPSYEQYF.

CDR3: CASSEAVDGHYEQYF. The CDR3 region has the DNA TGTGCCAGCAGTGAAGCAGTCGACGGACACTACGAGCAGTACTTC. J is TRBJ2-7 and V is TRBV25-1; weak D call: TRBD1 (5 bases). This CDR3 is built from 15 residues. Trimming removed 2 bases at V and 3 bases at J, with 14 bases between. Germline V lookup: CDR1 MGHDK, CDR2 SYGVNS.

J is TRBJ2-1 and V is TRBV5-1, with 7 bases aligning to TRBD1. Germline-derived CDR1 and CDR2 are SGHRS and YFSETQ. V gave up 0 bases and J gave up 10 bases; unmatched junction bases: 10. This CDR3 comprises 15 residues. The CDR3 bases are TGCGCCAGCAGCTTGGGTTCACACACACAGGGGGAGCAGTTCTTC. Translating gives CASSLGSHTQGEQFF.

The V and J genes are TRBV7-2 and TRBJ2-7; either TRBD1 or TRBD2 may supply D (5 bases each). Germline CDR1 is SGHTA and CDR2 is FQGNSA. This CDR3 is 15 amino acids long. V gave up 1 base and J gave up 6 bases, with 16 bases separating them. The CDR3 region has the DNA TGTGCCAGCAGCTTAGTGGGGACCAGTTTTTCCGAGCAGTACTTC. It translates to CASSLVGTSFSEQYF.

The V and J genes are TRBV2 and TRBJ2-3; a possible D gene is TRBD2 (6 bases). This CDR3 region has 16 residues. Germline assignment: CDR1 SNHLY and CDR2 FYNNEI. V lost 1 base and J 5 bases, leaving 16 bases between the germline ends. The CDR3 coding sequence is TGTGCCAGCAGTGAAGTACTAGCTGAGGTGGAAGATACGCAGTATTTT. Translated: CASSEVLAEVEDTQYF.

This clone was recorded once. V is TRBV7-6 and J is TRBJ2-3; D is unclear. V dropped 5 bases and J dropped 2 bases, with 14 bases sitting between them. Per the germline V gene, CDR1 is SGHVS and CDR2 is FNYEAQ. The CDR3 covers 15 residues. The CDR3 sequence is CASSQSIYSTDTQYF. CDR3 nucleotides: TGTGCCAGCAGCCAGTCGATTTATTCCACAGATACGCAGTATTTT.

The rearrangement joins TRBV28 to TRBJ2-7; D might be TRBD1 (5 bases). The CDR3 spans 15 residues. V shed 2 bases and J shed 0 bases, with 11 bases lying between them. Germline assignment: CDR1 MDHEN and CDR2 SYDVKM. CDR3 bases: TGTGCCAGCAGTTTACCTCAGGGAAGCTCCTACGAGCAGTACTTC. Amino acid sequence: CASSLPQGSSYEQYF.

The V gene is TRBV28, the J gene TRBJ2-6, with TRBD1 as a possible D gene (7 bases). The CDR3 length is 16 residues. Germline V gene sequence: CDR1 MDHEN, CDR2 SYDVKM. Trimming removed 4 bases at V and 0 bases at J, with 10 bases between. The CDR3 coding sequence is TGTGCCAGCAGTTCAGGGGGGAGCTCTGGGGCCAACGTCCTGACTTTC. It translates to CASSSGGSSGANVLTF.

The V gene is TRBV5-8, the J gene TRBJ2-3, with D possibly matching TRBD2 (6 bases). V lost 0 bases and J lost 1, with 12 bases in between. The CDR3 consists of 16 residues. Germline CDR1 reads SGHTS; CDR2 reads YDEGEE. The CDR3 region is CASSLGAGEGTDTQYF. DNA for the CDR3: TGTGCCAGCAGCTTGGGAGCTGGGGAGGGCACAGATACGCAGTATTTT. Using reference TRBV5-8 and TRBJ2-3 for the parts outside the CDR3, the full variable domain is EAGVTQSPTHLIKTRGQQATLRCSPISGHTSVYWYQQALGLGLQFLLWYDEGEERNRGNFPPRFSGRQFPNYSSELNVNALELEDSALYLCASSLGAGEGTDTQYFGPGTRLTVL.

The CDR3: CASSQDIGGRSTSYEQYF. CDR3 nucleotide sequence: TGTGCCAGCAGCCAAGATATAGGGGGACGGAGCACCTCCTACGAGCAGTACTTC. This chain connects TRBV4-2 to TRBJ2-7, with D possibly being TRBD1 (6 bases). The V and J ends lost 0 bases and 0 bases respectively, with 18 bases between them. This CDR3 is built from 18 residues. Looked up from germline, CDR1 is LGHNA and CDR2 is YNFKEQ.

This clone has only a few counts. The chain combines TRBV6-5 with TRBJ1-3, with D maybe TRBD1 (5 bases). Germline loops: CDR1 MNHEY, CDR2 SVGAGI. V was clipped by 4 bases and J by 2 bases, with 9 bases between them. This CDR3 spans 14 amino acids. Here the CDR3 reads CASSSGQAGNTIYF. The CDR3 DNA reads as TGTGCCAGCAGTTCAGGGCAGGCTGGAAACACCATATATTTT.

This clone was seen once. The V gene is TRBV5-4, the J gene TRBJ2-7; no reliable D call. Germline CDR1 and CDR2: SGHNT and YYREEE (reference sequence). The CDR3 length is 15 residues. V shed 0 bases and J shed 0 bases, with 10 bases lying between them. CDR3 sequence (DNA): TGTGCCAGCAGCTTGGACAGCCAGAGCTCCTACGAGCAGTACTTC. This translates into CASSLDSQSSYEQYF.

The CDR3 DNA reads as TGTGCCAGCAGCCAAGAGTCCGGGACAGCCTATGGCTACACCTTC. It specifies CASSQESGTAYGYTF. The chain recombines TRBV4-2 with TRBJ1-2; 7 nucleotides match TRBD1. The ends lost 0 bases at V and 4 bases at J; junction bases unmatched: 5. CDR3 length: 15 residues. Germline-derived CDR1 and CDR2 are LGHNA and YNFKEQ.

This CDR3 reads CASNSHSSGFQVLSGANVLTF. The DNA for the CDR3 is TGCGCCAGCAATTCCCATTCGTCAGGGTTTCAGGTTCTCTCTGGGGCCAACGTCCTGACTTTC. This chain connects TRBV23-1 to TRBJ2-6, with a tentative D call TRBD1 (5 bases). TRBV23-1 is known as an ORF, though its function is uncertain. This CDR3 has 21 residues. Deletions cut 7 bases from V and 0 bases from J, with 28 bases between.

This sequence joins TRBV7-9 and TRBJ2-7; possibly TRBD2 for D (5 bases). Between the trimmed V and J ends, which lost 5 bases and 1 base, there was a span of 9 bases. CDR1 SEHNR and CDR2 FQNEAQ come from the germline V gene (reference sequence). The CDR3 consists of 13 residues. CDR3 sequence (DNA): TGTGCCAGCAGCATTCCGGGGTCCTACGAGCAGTACTTC. This translates into CASSIPGSYEQYF.

The chain recombines TRBV30 with TRBJ2-7, with a tentative D call TRBD1 (6 bases). Trimming took off 4 bases at V and 2 bases at J, with 21 bases between the two ends. CDR1 and CDR2 from the germline V gene are GTSNPN and SVGIG (reference sequence). The length of the CDR3 is 16 residues. Here the CDR3 DNA reads TGTGCCTGGACCCCTCCTAAGACAGGTCCTACCTACGAGCAGTACTTC. Translated, it gives CAWTPPKTGPTYEQYF. Full variable domain (rest looked up from reference TRBV30 and TRBJ2-7): SQTIHQWPATLVQPVGSPLSLECTVEGTSNPNLYWYRQAAGRGLQLLFYSVGIGQISSEVPQNLSASRPQDRQFILSSKKLLLSDSGFYLCAWTPPKTGPTYEQYFGPGTRLTVT.

V usage is TRBV27 and J usage is TRBJ1-1; TRBD1 is a possible D gene (5 bases). V lost 4 bases and J lost 5, with 8 bases in between. CDR1 is MNHEY, CDR2 SMNVEV, per germline (reference sequence). The CDR3 totals 12 residues. The CDR3 region has the DNA TGTGCCAGCAGTTGGGGGGGGACTGAAGCTTTCTTT. Translating it yields CASSWGGTEAFF.

This clone occurred a few times. This chain connects TRBV18 to TRBJ2-2; tentatively, D is TRBD1 (6 bases). CDR3 length equals 15 residues. Trimming took off 2 bases at V and 7 bases at J, with 14 bases between the two ends. The V gene's germline CDR1 is KGHSH and CDR2 LQKENI. As DNA, the CDR3 is TGTGCCAGCTCACCATTCGGACAGATAAGCGGGGAGCTGTTTTTT. Residues: CASSPFGQISGELFF.

The chain combines TRBV6-1 with TRBJ1-1; 7 bases are a match to TRBD1. V lost 6 bases to trimming and J lost 0 bases; unmatched junction nucleotides: 7. The CDR3 length is 15 residues. Germline lookup yields CDR1 MNHNS and CDR2 SASEGT. In DNA form, the CDR3 reads TGTGCCAGCAGCCCCGGACAGGATTTGAACACTGAAGCTTTCTTT. This translates into CASSPGQDLNTEAFF.

V and J are TRBV9 and TRBJ2-7; the D gene is possibly TRBD1 (6 bases). Deletions cut 0 bases from V and 3 bases from J, with 10 bases between. The germline V gene encodes CDR1 SGDLS and CDR2 YYNGEE. This CDR3 has 14 residues. The CDR3 DNA reads as TGTGCCAGCAGCGTAGGTCAGGGGAACTACGAGCAGTACTTC. Its protein product is CASSVGQGNYEQYF.

The gene calls are TRBV15 and TRBJ1-5, with TRBD1 as a possible D gene (5 bases). CDR3 size: 15 residues. Trimming shortened V by 0 bases and J by 7 bases, and 13 bases separated the two germline ends. CDR1 is LNHNV, CDR2 YYDKDF, per germline (reference sequence). DNA for the CDR3: TGTGCCACCAGCAGAGAATCTGGAAGGGACCAGCCCCAGCATTTT. It specifies CATSRESGRDQPQHF.

This clone has only a few counts. The chain joins TRBV15 to TRBJ1-1; D gene ambiguous. CDR1 and CDR2 from the germline V gene are LNHNV and YYDKDF (reference sequence). The CDR3 runs 14 residues. Trimming removed 0 bases from V and 1 base from J, with 6 bases in between. CDR3 sequence reads: CATSRDEENTEAFF. CDR3 DNA sequence: TGTGCCACCAGCAGAGACGAGGAGAACACTGAAGCTTTCTTT. The full variable domain, in which reference TRBV15 and TRBJ1-1 provide the parts outside the CDR3, is DAMVIQNPRYQVTQFGKPVTLSCSQTLNHNVMYWYQQKSSQAPKLLFHYYDKDFNNEADTPDNFQSRRPNTSFCFLDIRSPGLGDTAMYLCATSRDEENTEAFFGQGTRLTVV.

The chain joins TRBV11-2 to TRBJ2-7, with D unresolved. This CDR3 has 12 amino acids. The germline V gene has CDR1 SGHAT and CDR2 FQNNGV. Deletions cut 0 bases from V and 5 bases from J, with 5 bases between. The CDR3, as DNA: TGTGCCAGCAGCTTAGACTGGGACGAGCAGTACTTC. Translated: CASSLDWDEQYF.

V and J are TRBV19 and TRBJ1-5; 7 bases fit TRBD1. Losses at the gene ends were 1 base for V and 6 bases for J; bases not matched to a gene: 9. This CDR3 region has 16 residues. Germline CDR1 is LNHDA and CDR2 is SQIVND (reference sequence). The DNA for the CDR3 is TGTGCCAGTAGTATAGGGGGCAGGGGGTCAGGTCAGCCCCAGCATTTT. Translating gives CASSIGGRGSGQPQHF. Filled out from reference TRBV19 and TRBJ1-5, the complete variable domain reads DGGITQSPKYLFRKEGQNVTLSCEQNLNHDAMYWYRQDPGQGLRLIYYSQIVNDFQKGDIAEGYSVSREKKESFPLTVTSAQKNPTAFYLCASSIGGRGSGQPQHFGDGTRLSIL.

The chain couples TRBV10-3 to TRBJ2-1; 9 nucleotides align to TRBD2. V lost 2 bases, J lost 7 bases, and 9 bases stayed unmatched. The CDR3 length is 16 residues. Germline-derived CDR1 and CDR2 are ENHRY and SYGVKD. The CDR3 sequence is CAISEVLAGGPNEQFF. CDR3 coding DNA: TGTGCCATCAGTGAGGTCTTGGCGGGGGGGCCTAATGAGCAGTTCTTC.

This chain uses TRBV7-9 with TRBJ1-4; no definite D call. In germline, CDR1 is SEHNR, CDR2 FQNEAQ (reference sequence). V gave up 3 bases and J gave up 9 bases, with 8 bases separating them. CDR3 length: 12 residues. CDR3 sequence: CASSLIPQKLFF. CDR3 nucleotides: TGTGCCAGCAGCTTGATCCCTCAAAAACTGTTTTTT.

The chain employs TRBV5-1 and TRBJ1-1; maybe TRBD1 (6 bases). From germline, CDR1 is SGHRS and CDR2 YFSETQ. CDR3 length: 15 amino acids. The V and J ends lost 4 bases and 2 bases respectively, with 15 bases between them. The CDR3 region is CASSRGGGGNTEAFF. The CDR3, as DNA: TGCGCCAGCAGCCGGGGAGGGGGGGGAAACACTGAAGCTTTCTTT.

This clone was observed a single time. This chain connects TRBV6-5 to TRBJ2-7; TRBD1 or TRBD2 may be the D gene (6 bases each). This CDR3 has 13 residues. The germline CDR1 and CDR2 sequences are MNHEY and SVGAGI. V was shortened by 6 bases and J by 2 bases, with 11 bases between the two germline ends. The CDR3 protein is CASRQRGAYEQYF. The CDR3 DNA reads TGTGCCAGCAGACAAAGGGGGGCCTACGAGCAGTACTTC.

The rearrangement links TRBV7-2 to TRBJ2-3; unclear D gene. Germline values: CDR1 SGHTA, CDR2 FQGNSA. The CDR3 is 13 amino acids. V lost 2 bases and J lost 1, with 4 bases in between. CDR3 nucleotide sequence: TGTGCCAGCAGCTTACTGGGCACAGATACGCAGTATTTT. Its protein is CASSLLGTDTQYF.

The CDR3 region is CAGRWCSGAQETQYF. CDR3 nucleotides: TGTGCCGGCCGGTGGTGTAGCGGGGCACAAGAGACCCAGTACTTC. This chain uses TRBV9 with TRBJ2-5; 8 bases line up with TRBD2. After removal of 10 bases from V and 2 bases from J, the junction contained 13 bases not matched to a gene. CDR3 length equals 15 residues. CDR1 SGDLS and CDR2 YYNGEE come from the germline V gene. Together with reference TRBV9 and TRBJ2-5, the CDR3 gives the full variable domain: DSGVTQTPKHLITATGQRVTLRCSPRSGDLSVYWYQQSLDQGLQFLIQYYNGEERAKGNILERFSAQQFPDLHSELNLSSLELGDSALYFCAGRWCSGAQETQYFGPGTRLLVL.

The rearrangement joins TRBV7-9 to TRBJ2-7, with D unclear. Looked up from germline, CDR1 is SEHNR and CDR2 is FQNEAQ (reference sequence). This CDR3 has 13 amino acids. The V gene lost 5 bases and the J gene lost 7 bases, with 15 bases spanning the gap. CDR3 loop: CASSPVVLQEQYF. As DNA, the CDR3 is TGTGCCAGCAGCCCAGTCGTCTTACAGGAGCAGTACTTC.